This is a list of T cell receptor beta chains from one sample in a study of blood T cells in healthy people across ages. TCRdb re-called the 5' RACE reads with MiXCR, one entry per CDR3 protein. The sample includes over a million distinct CDR3 sequences, less than 25% of them seen just once. These data also featured in a second study, about T cells of mothers and their children.

The sequenced sample consisted of blood. The receptor set was obtained from a girl aged 2 to 9 in good health. Each CDR3 is given with its conserved first and last residue. Each record gives: D gene, V gene, CDR3 length, clone size, J gene, CDR3 DNA, CDR3 protein. D genes are given only for firm matches. Clone size is shown for a subset of rows, as once, few, many or a class of expanded clone.

TRBD2	TRBV20-1	15	few	TRBJ2-3	TGCAGTGCTGGAATAGCGGGGACAAGCACAGATACGCAGTATTTT	CSAGIAGTSTDTQYF
.	TRBV19	15	.	TRBJ1-3	TGTGCCAGTAGGGCAGCCCTTGCTGCTGGAAACACCATATATTTT	CASRAALAAGNTIYF
TRBD1	TRBV28	19	.	TRBJ2-5	TGTGCCAGCAGTCCTCGGGCAGGGGGCCTAAATAGTAACCAAGAGACCCAGTACTTC	CASSPRAGGLNSNQETQYF
TRBD1	TRBV7-9	16	.	TRBJ1-2	TGTGCCAGCAGCTTTCTGCTAACGGGACAGTACTATGGCTACACCTTC	CASSFLLTGQYYGYTF
.	TRBV18	15	few	TRBJ2-5	TGTGCCAGCTCTCCCTGGGACGAGGGCCAGGAGACCCAGTACTTC	CASSPWDEGQETQYF
.	TRBV6-1	13	.	TRBJ2-7	TGTGCCAGCAGTCCCAGCCAAACCTACGAGCAGTACTTC	CASSPSQTYEQYF
.	TRBV5-1	14	.	TRBJ2-7	TGCGCCAGCAGCCCCGGGACAAGAAAATACGAGCAGTACTTC	CASSPGTRKYEQYF
TRBD1	TRBV6-5	16	few	TRBJ1-3	TGTGCCAGCAGTAACCCCGGGACAGGCTCTGGAAACACCATATATTTT	CASSNPGTGSGNTIYF
.	TRBV10-3	14	.	TRBJ2-4	TGTGCCATCAGTGAGTCTGCCAGGGCGGACATTCAGTACTTC	CAISESARADIQYF
.	TRBV7-6	16	few	TRBJ2-5	TGTGCCAGCAGCTTGTCTAACAGAGTCAGGGCGGAGACCCAGTACTTC	CASSLSNRVRAETQYF